This T cell receptor (beta chain) was sequenced during a study of control samples from healthy donors and cancer patients. The CDR3 has 13 amino acids. V was trimmed by 5 bases and J by 11 bases, leaving 18 bases between them. The protocol was immunoSEQ multiplex PCR, while the TCRdb copy is restricted to in-frame clones and leaves out a portion. Found here are some 110,000 clones, 88% of them singletons; the top ten hold approximately 2.3%. The J gene is TRBJ1-1, the V gene TRBV12-3 or TRBV12-4; TRBD1 is a possible D gene (5 bases). Sequencing input: blood. This receptor was identified in a woman in her 70s in good health. The CDR3 protein is CASSLNNRRSAFF. The DNA of the CDR3 is TGTGCCAGCAGTCTGAACAACAGGAGATCGGCTTTCTTT.